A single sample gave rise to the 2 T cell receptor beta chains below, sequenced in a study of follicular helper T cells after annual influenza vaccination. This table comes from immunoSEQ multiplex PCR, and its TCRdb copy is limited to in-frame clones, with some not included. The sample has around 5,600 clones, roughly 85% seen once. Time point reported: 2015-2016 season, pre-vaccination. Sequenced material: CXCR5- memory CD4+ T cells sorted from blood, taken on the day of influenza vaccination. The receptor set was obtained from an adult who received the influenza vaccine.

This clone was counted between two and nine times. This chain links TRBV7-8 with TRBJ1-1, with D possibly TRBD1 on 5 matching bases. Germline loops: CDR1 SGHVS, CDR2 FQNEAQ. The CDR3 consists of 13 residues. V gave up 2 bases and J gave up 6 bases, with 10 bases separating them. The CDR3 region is CASSLKGVPEAFF. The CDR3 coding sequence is TGTGCCAGCAGCTTAAAAGGGGTTCCTGAAGCTTTCTTT.

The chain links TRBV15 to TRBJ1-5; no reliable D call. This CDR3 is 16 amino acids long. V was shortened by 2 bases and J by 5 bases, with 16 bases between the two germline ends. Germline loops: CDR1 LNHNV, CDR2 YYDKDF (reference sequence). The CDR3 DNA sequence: TGTGCCACCAGCAGAAAAAGGGCGGACTCGTATCAGCCCCAGCATTTT. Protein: CATSRKRADSYQPQHF.